The present entry profiles one T cell receptor (beta chain) with its context. The antigen is not known. The data are from a study of OX40 agonist ivuxolimab in advanced cancers. At the level of the study: Every 2 weeks, patients got intravenous ivuxolimab at one of six dose levels (0.01-10 mg/kg). Head and neck, renal cell, melanoma or hepatocellular carcinoma were the cancers that dose-escalation patients had.

Produced via immunoSEQ multiplex PCR; TCRdb's table is partial and in-frame only. Here the sample spans about 120,000 clones, around 95% being singletons. Study findings and constraints: Among expanded peripheral T cells, antigen specificity went undetermined. Low clonal expansion, among the lowest seen, marked partial responders at 0.1-3.0 mg/kg.

Germline V gives CDR1 SGHKS, CDR2 YYEKEE (reference sequence). V dropped 0 bases and J dropped 8 bases, with 12 bases sitting between them. The CDR3 sequence is 13 residues long. This sample comprised CD4+ or CD8+ T cells sorted from blood, obtained in a trial of the OX40 agonist ivuxolimab. V gene TRBV5-5 combines with J gene TRBJ2-7; tentatively, D is TRBD1 (6 bases). The receptor comes from an adult with an advanced solid tumor such as melanoma, head and neck, liver or kidney cancer. The CDR3: CASSLVAGDKQYF. As DNA, the CDR3 is TGTGCCAGCAGCTTGGTGGCAGGGGATAAGCAGTACTTC.